These 29 T cell receptor beta chains came from one sample sequenced in a study of blood T cells in healthy people across ages. PCR was performed a second time for about 6 to 12 cycles using a sample-barcoded 5' primer and a J-beta primer mix. TCRdb passed the 5' RACE reads through MiXCR, listing each CDR3 protein once. In the table there are 780,000 or so distinct CDR3 sequences, roughly three fifths of which are singletons. Specimen: blood. These receptors originate from a man aged 40-55 years in good health.

CDR3 region: CASGLQSGEFDEKLFF. The CDR3 DNA is TGTGCCAGCGGCCTCCAGTCAGGGGAGTTTGATGAAAAACTGTTTTTT. This chain links TRBV6-2 or TRBV6-3 with TRBJ1-4; the D gene is possibly TRBD1 (6 bases). This CDR3 has 16 residues. V was cut by 8 bases and J by 6 bases, with 22 bases left in between. From germline, CDR1 is MNHEY and CDR2 SVGEGT.

This clonotype was seen a handful of times. The genes are TRBV28 and TRBJ2-5; D not certain. The DNA end is more similar to TRBJ2-7, so the J call may be wrong. This CDR3 region has 12 residues. Germline CDR1 MDHEN, CDR2 SYDVKM. CDR3 sequence: CASSSRFYEQYF. In DNA form, the CDR3 reads TGTGCCAGCAGTTCGAGGTTTTACGAGCAGTACTTC.

The chain carries TRBV3-1 and TRBJ2-3; D not resolved. Trimming stripped 2 bases from V and 4 bases from J, with 13 bases between. CDR1 is LGHDT and CDR2 is YNNKEL in the germline V gene (reference sequence). The CDR3 sequence is 15 residues long. In nucleotides, the CDR3 is TGTGCCAGCAGCCAAAGTGTGGGTTACGCAGATACGCAGTATTTT. Translating it yields CASSQSVGYADTQYF.

The rearrangement joins TRBV27 to TRBJ2-3, with TRBD1 matching 10 bases. Germline CDR1 and CDR2: MNHEY and SMNVEV (reference sequence). V trimming: 2 bases; J trimming: 6 bases; junction bases outside the gene matches: 14. The CDR3 contains 18 residues. CDR3 loop: CASSLEVGTGAYVDTQYF. The CDR3 coding sequence is TGTGCCAGCAGTTTAGAGGTGGGGACAGGGGCTTACGTCGATACGCAGTATTTT.

V is TRBV18 and J is TRBJ2-7; 11 nucleotides line up with TRBD2. The trim removed 6 bases at V and 0 bases at J, leaving 4 bases unmatched. CDR1 is KGHSH, CDR2 LQKENI, per germline. CDR3 length: 15 amino acids. CDR3 coding DNA: TGTGCCAGCTCGGTAGCGGGAGGGATCTCCTACGAGCAGTACTTC. It translates to CASSVAGGISYEQYF.

The chain joins TRBV6-5 to TRBJ2-5; D is perhaps TRBD1 (5 bases). The CDR3 has 17 amino acids. Trimming took off 0 bases at V and 5 bases at J, with 19 bases between the two ends. Germline V gene data show CDR1 as MNHEY and CDR2 as SVGAGI. The CDR3 DNA is TGTGCCAGCAGTTACTCGGTATCCGGCCAGGGTGGGGAGACCCAGTACTTC. Encoded protein: CASSYSVSGQGGETQYF.

This clonotype was observed a few times. The gene calls are TRBV4-2 and TRBJ2-1, with D tentatively TRBD2 (6 bases). From germline, CDR1 is LGHNA and CDR2 YNFKEQ. Trimming took 0 bases from V and 10 from J, leaving 16 bases between them. CDR3 length equals 15 residues. CDR3 DNA: TGTGCCAGCAGCCAAGAGGGGGACTCCCGTAGAGAGCAGTTCTTC. It encodes CASSQEGDSRREQFF.

The chain joins TRBV29-1 to TRBJ2-7, with TRBD1 matching 8 bases. The CDR3 extends over 14 amino acids. The ends lost 0 bases at V and 3 bases at J; junction bases unmatched: 4. Germline lookup yields CDR1 SQVTM and CDR2 ANQGSEA. The CDR3 loop reads CSVEDRQGIYEQYF. In DNA form, the CDR3 reads TGCAGCGTTGAAGATCGACAGGGGATCTACGAGCAGTACTTC.

This chain joins TRBV6-4 and TRBJ1-6; no definite D call. Trimming pared 2 bases from V and 6 bases from J, leaving 11 bases between. From germline, CDR1 is MRHNA and CDR2 SNTAGT. This CDR3 spans 15 amino acids. The CDR3 DNA follows: TGTGCCAGCAGTGACGGGCAGTATCCTAATTCACCCCTCCACTTT. This codes for CASSDGQYPNSPLHF.

The rearrangement links TRBV27 to TRBJ1-2, with TRBD1 as a possible D gene (5 bases). Germline V gene lookup returns CDR1 MNHEY and CDR2 SMNVEV (reference sequence). V gave up 8 bases and J gave up 8 bases, with 18 bases separating them. This CDR3 comprises 13 residues. The DNA of the CDR3 is TGTGCCAGCTTGGGGGATGTTGGACAAGGCTACACCTTC. Amino acids: CASLGDVGQGYTF.

The V gene is TRBV20-1, the J gene TRBJ2-7; a weak D match, TRBD2 (6 bases). In germline, CDR1 is DFQATT, CDR2 SNEGSKA (reference sequence). The CDR3 sequence is 16 residues long. Trimming pared 3 bases from V and 1 base from J, leaving 19 bases between. The CDR3 region is CSASPNRGTLSYEQYF. Here the CDR3 DNA reads TGCAGTGCTAGTCCCAACCGGGGGACTCTTTCCTACGAGCAGTACTTC.

The chain employs TRBV11-2 and TRBJ2-6, with D possibly TRBD2 on 5 matching bases. The CDR3 length is 16 residues. Germline CDR1 reads SGHAT; CDR2 reads FQNNGV. The ends were cut back, 5 bases at V and 2 bases at J, with 13 bases in the middle. CDR3 sequence: CASSGIRGTGANVLTF. In DNA, the CDR3 is TGTGCCAGCAGCGGAATACGGGGAACTGGGGCCAACGTCCTGACTTTC.

V and J are TRBV3-1 and TRBJ2-5, with TRBD1 identical over 7 bases. The assigned J gene may be wrong: the sequence end matches TRBJ2-7 better. CDR1 and CDR2 from the germline V gene are LGHDT and YNNKEL (reference sequence). There are 12 residues in the CDR3. CDR3 bases: TGTGCCAGCAGCCCCGGGACAGTCGAGCAGTACTTC. Amino acid sequence: CASSPGTVEQYF.

This clonotype was seen only a few times. The rearrangement uses TRBV28 and TRBJ2-1, with D hard to call. Germline CDR1 reads MDHEN; CDR2 reads SYDVKM. The V gene lost 5 bases and the J gene lost 7 bases, with 6 bases spanning the gap. This CDR3 is built from 11 residues. CDR3 residues: CASSTANEQFF. In nucleotides, the CDR3 is TGTGCCAGCAGTACGGCTAATGAGCAGTTCTTC. Full variable domain (outside the CDR3, taken from reference TRBV28 and TRBJ2-1): DVKVTQSSRYLVKRTGEKVFLECVQDMDHENMFWYRQDPGLGLRLIYFSYDVKMKEKGDIPEGYSVSREKKERFSLILESASTNQTSMYLCASSTANEQFFGPGTRLTVL.

V usage is TRBV15 and J usage is TRBJ1-5; 10 bases align to TRBD1. The length of the CDR3 is 15 residues. Per the germline V gene, CDR1 is LNHNV and CDR2 is YYDKDF (reference sequence). The ends lost 4 bases at V and 7 bases at J; junction bases unmatched: 7. CDR3 in amino acids: CATSIDRGPGQPQHF. The CDR3 bases are TGTGCCACCAGCATCGACAGGGGGCCCGGGCAGCCCCAGCATTTT.

This clonotype showed up just a few times. The rearrangement uses TRBV9 and TRBJ2-1; D gene unclear. Germline CDR1 and CDR2: SGDLS and YYNGEE. V dropped 2 bases and J dropped 9 bases, with 6 bases sitting between them. The CDR3 runs to 11 residues. The CDR3 nucleotides are TGTGCCAGCAGCGTGGGTCTTGAGCAGTTCTTC. Amino acids: CASSVGLEQFF.

This clonotype was recorded a few times. In DNA, the CDR3 is TGTGCCAGCAGTGAATATAAGGGGGCGCCTGGGGCCAACGTCCTGACTTTC. This sequence encodes CASSEYKGAPGANVLTF. The chain recombines TRBV25-1 with TRBJ2-6; 7 nucleotides line up with TRBD1. J was trimmed by 2 bases and V by 0 bases; bases with no gene match: 4. Germline lookup yields CDR1 MGHDK and CDR2 SYGVNS. The CDR3 runs 17 residues.

This clonotype turned up a few times. The rearrangement joins TRBV24-1 to TRBJ2-7; 7 bases match TRBD2. The trim removed 4 bases at V and 0 bases at J, leaving 14 bases unmatched. Germline assignment: CDR1 KGHDR and CDR2 SFDVKD. The CDR3 is 18 amino acids. The CDR3: CATSEGRGVARNSYEQYF. DNA of the CDR3: TGTGCCACCAGTGAGGGTCGGGGGGTGGCGAGAAACTCCTACGAGCAGTACTTC.

This clonotype was counted a few times. V gene TRBV5-6 combines with J gene TRBJ1-1; TRBD1 matches at 7 bases. Germline trimming cut 4 bases from V and 5 bases from J; bases unmatched to any gene: 14. The CDR3 sequence is 16 residues long. Germline V CDR1 and CDR2: SGHDT, YYEEEE. CDR3 nucleotide sequence: TGTGCCAGCAGCCTACGACAGGGTGATTACAAAACTGAAGCTTTCTTT. This translates into CASSLRQGDYKTEAFF.

This clonotype was detected a few times. The chain combines TRBV2 with TRBJ2-3; 7 nucleotides agree with TRBD2. J gave up 0 bases and V 5 bases, and 5 bases lay outside the gene matches. The germline CDR1 and CDR2 sequences are SNHLY and FYNNEI. CDR3 length equals 15 residues. CDR3 bases: TGTGCCAGCAGTATTCGCGGGGGTAGCACAGATACGCAGTATTTT. Translation: CASSIRGGSTDTQYF.

This clonotype appeared a single time. J is TRBJ1-6 and V is TRBV4-3; 10 bases align to TRBD1. There are 21 residues in the CDR3. V lost 1 base to trimming and J lost 5 bases; unmatched junction nucleotides: 17. Germline V gene data show CDR1 as LGHNA and CDR2 as YSLEER. CDR3 amino acids: CASSQAPGQGSPDPDNSPLHF. In DNA form, the CDR3 reads TGCGCCAGCAGCCAAGCGCCGGGACAGGGGTCACCCGACCCGGATAATTCACCCCTCCACTTT.

A few counts support this clonotype. This chain links TRBV28 with TRBJ2-7; D gene uncertain. The V and J ends lost 9 bases and 7 bases respectively, with 13 bases between them. The CDR3 has 11 amino acids. The germline CDR1 and CDR2 sequences are MDHEN and SYDVKM. The CDR3 loop reads CASLMIWEQYF. The CDR3 DNA sequence: TGTGCCAGTTTGATGATTTGGGAGCAGTACTTC.

V is TRBV7-2 and J is TRBJ2-7, with 10 positions matching TRBD2. Germline loops: CDR1 SGHTA, CDR2 FQGNSA. The CDR3 totals 16 residues. The V segment lost 5 bases and the J segment 4 bases; nucleotides outside the gene matches: 11. Here the CDR3 reads CASSLSGGLARYEQYF. In DNA form, the CDR3 reads TGTGCCAGCAGCCTTAGCGGGGGACTAGCGCGATACGAGCAGTACTTC.

V gene TRBV11-1 combines with J gene TRBJ2-3; 9 bases line up with TRBD2. V was clipped by 1 base and J by 5 bases; unmatched bases: 10. The germline V gene encodes CDR1 SGHAT and CDR2 FQDESV (reference sequence). The CDR3 has 17 residues. CDR3 sequence reads: CASSLDPAGGFKDTQYF. The CDR3 coding sequence is TGTGCCAGCAGCTTAGACCCAGCGGGGGGTTTTAAAGATACGCAGTATTTT.

The CDR3: CSASSQLDYGYTF. The CDR3 nucleotides read TGCAGTGCTAGTAGTCAGCTGGACTATGGCTACACCTTC. The J gene is TRBJ1-2, the V gene TRBV20-1; D unresolved. V was trimmed by 3 bases and J by 3 bases, leaving 11 bases between them. The germline V gene has CDR1 DFQATT and CDR2 SNEGSKA (reference sequence). This CDR3 is 13 amino acids long.

This clonotype was recorded at least ten times. The chain employs TRBV28 and TRBJ1-2; D uncertain. Looked up from germline, CDR1 is MDHEN and CDR2 is SYDVKM. With 8 bases removed from V and 0 bases from J, the gap between germline ends came to 7 bases. This CDR3 region has 12 residues. CDR3 DNA: TGTGCCAGCCAGGAAGCTAACTATGGCTACACCTTC. Its translation is CASQEANYGYTF.

There are a few counts of this clonotype. This chain uses TRBV12-3 or TRBV12-4 with TRBJ1-5; D is possibly TRBD1 (5 bases). The CDR3 is made up of 14 amino acids. The V and J ends lost 8 bases and 4 bases respectively, with 15 bases between them. The CDR3 region is CASRLSGQNQPQHF. CDR3 nucleotide sequence: TGTGCCAGCCGCCTTTCAGGGCAGAATCAGCCCCAGCATTTT.

The V gene is TRBV14, the J gene TRBJ2-1, with TRBD1 as a possible D gene (6 bases). CDR1 is SGHDN, CDR2 FVKESK, per germline. Deletions cut 3 bases from V and 8 bases from J, with 14 bases between. The CDR3 sequence is 14 residues long. The CDR3 DNA is TGTGCCAGCAGCCATCCAGACAGGATCCATGAGCAGTTCTTC. Its protein product is CASSHPDRIHEQFF.

This chain connects TRBV12-3 or TRBV12-4 to TRBJ1-5; no clear D gene. The V gene lost 8 bases and the J gene lost 6 bases, with 14 bases spanning the gap. There are 13 residues in the CDR3. Written as DNA, the CDR3 is TGTGCCAGCCAACATGGACGAGGTCAGCCCCAGCATTTT. Its protein product is CASQHGRGQPQHF.